This T cell receptor (beta chain) was sequenced during a study of tumor-infiltrating lymphocytes in primary liver carcinoma. CDR3 length equals 15 residues. From 400 to 500 ng total RNA, TCR beta cDNA was generated with a primer in the constant region. Slightly modified ARM-PCR, run as three nested multiplex PCR rounds, produced the TCR beta libraries. Each of the first two PCR rounds ran roughly 9 cycles with TRBV1-TRBV30 forward and C-beta reverse primers. TCRdb re-analysed the multiplex PCR reads in MiXCR, keeping a single row per CDR3 protein. The sample carries hundreds of thousands of distinct CDR3 sequences, about 62% recorded once. Study-level findings and limits: Because the samples were bulk unsorted, the study did not compare CD4+ and CD8+ repertoires. Blood had a significantly lower top-250-clone fraction than tumors did (p = 0.039).

Unsorted whole blood supplied the blood RNA, and germline DNA was isolated too. Treatment-naive at the time, the patients had chronic HBV infection. In regard to this clonotype: Antigen: not known. An end of the junction differs from the germline gene, which may be a read error.

The specimen sequenced was peripheral blood. V gene TRBV12-3 or TRBV12-4 combines with J gene TRBJ2-3; 8 bases fit TRBD2. This TCR derives from a man in his forties or fifties with primary liver carcinoma and hepatitis B virus infection. The CDR3 DNA reads TGTGCCAGCAGCCTTCGACTAGCGCTAACAGATACACAGTATTTT. Protein product: CASSLRLALTDTQYF.